This T cell receptor beta chain was identified in a study of OX40 agonist ivuxolimab in advanced cancers. On this clone itself: Antigen unknown.

Measured with immunoSEQ multiplex PCR; TCRdb has only the in-frame clones, and not every one. The sample records about 18,000 clones, about 89% being singletons. Study-level points and caveats: Among the lowest peripheral clonal expansion occurred in 0.1-3.0 mg/kg partial responders.

V trimming: 4 bases; J trimming: 2 bases; junction bases outside the gene matches: 3. The V gene's germline CDR1 is ENHRY and CDR2 SYGVKD. This CDR3 contains 14 residues. This sample comprised CD4+ or CD8+ T cells sorted from blood, obtained in a trial of the OX40 agonist ivuxolimab. The clonotype originates from an adult with an advanced solid tumor such as melanoma, head and neck, liver or kidney cancer. The chain uses TRBV10-3 and TRBJ2-7; 9 bases line up with TRBD2. The CDR3: CAISGLAGPYEQYF. The CDR3 DNA is TGTGCCATCAGTGGTCTAGCGGGGCCCTACGAGCAGTACTTC.